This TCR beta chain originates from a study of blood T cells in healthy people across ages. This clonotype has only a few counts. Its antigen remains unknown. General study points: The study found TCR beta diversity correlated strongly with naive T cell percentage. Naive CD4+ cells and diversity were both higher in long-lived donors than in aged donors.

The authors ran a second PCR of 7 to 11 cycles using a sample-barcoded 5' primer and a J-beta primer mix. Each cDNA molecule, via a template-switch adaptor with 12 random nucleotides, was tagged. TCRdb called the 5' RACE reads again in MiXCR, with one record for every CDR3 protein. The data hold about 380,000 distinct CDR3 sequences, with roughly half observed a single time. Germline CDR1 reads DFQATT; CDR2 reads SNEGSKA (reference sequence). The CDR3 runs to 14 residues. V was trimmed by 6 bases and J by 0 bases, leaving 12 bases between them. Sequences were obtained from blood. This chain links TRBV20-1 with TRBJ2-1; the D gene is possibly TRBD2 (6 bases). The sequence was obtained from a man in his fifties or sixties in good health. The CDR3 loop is CSAKLAASYNEQFF. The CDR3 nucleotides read TGCAGTGCCAAATTAGCGGCCTCCTACAATGAGCAGTTCTTC.